These 31 T cell receptor beta chains were sequenced from one sample in a study of OX40 agonist ivuxolimab in advanced cancers. Repertoires were generated with immunoSEQ multiplex PCR, while TCRdb's copy carries only in-frame clones and drops some. The sample holds about 81,000 clones; 85% to 90% are singletons and the top ten take roughly 0.44%. Specimen: CD4+ or CD8+ T cells sorted from blood, collected in a trial of the OX40 agonist ivuxolimab. These receptors all stem from an adult with an advanced solid tumor such as melanoma, head and neck, liver or kidney cancer.

The genes are TRBV28 and TRBJ1-5; no clear D. The CDR3 is 13 amino acids. Trimming shortened V by 5 bases and J by 6 bases, and 11 bases separated the two germline ends. Germline CDR1 reads MDHEN; CDR2 reads SYDVKM. CDR3 residues: CASSEALGQPQHF. CDR3 bases: TGTGCCAGCAGTGAGGCGTTAGGTCAGCCCCAGCATTTT.

This clone was seen a few times. In this CDR3 the conserved last residue, phenylalanine or tryptophan, is missing, so a read error is likely. The V and J genes are TRBV2 and TRBJ1-6; no reliable D call. Trimming stripped 6 bases from V and 6 bases from J, with 15 bases between. The CDR3 length is 15 residues. CDR1 is SNHLY, CDR2 FYNNEI, per germline. The CDR3 nucleotides read TGTGCCAGCAGAGCGTTAGGGCTGGGTAATTCACCCCTCCACCTT. The encoded protein is CASRALGLGNSPLHL.

This chain joins TRBV7-6 and TRBJ1-2; unclear D gene. The CDR3 is made up of 13 amino acids. V was cut by 2 bases and J by 4 bases, with 8 bases left in between. The germline gives CDR1 SGHVS, CDR2 FNYEAQ. CDR3 in amino acids: CASSLREAYGYTF. CDR3 nucleotide sequence: TGTGCCAGCAGCTTAAGGGAGGCCTATGGCTACACCTTC.

CDR3 coding DNA: TGTGCCAGCAGCTCCATAAGGGGGTTGTTCACAGATACGCAGTATTTT. This codes for CASSSIRGLFTDTQYF. The V call is TRBV11-2, the J call TRBJ2-3; TRBD1 is a possible D gene (6 bases). Germline CDR1 and CDR2: SGHAT and FQNNGV. The ends were cut back, 4 bases at V and 2 bases at J, with 16 bases in the middle. The CDR3 sequence is 16 residues long.

This CDR3 reads CASSPRGQGDEKLFF. CDR3 DNA: TGTGCCAGCAGCCCAAGAGGACAGGGGGATGAAAAACTGTTTTTT. This sequence joins TRBV9 and TRBJ1-4, with 10 nucleotides matching TRBD1. Germline V lookup: CDR1 SGDLS, CDR2 YYNGEE. The CDR3 is 15 amino acids. J lost 6 bases, V lost 4 bases, and 6 bases had no gene match.

J is TRBJ2-5 and V is TRBV4-2, with 12 bases that match TRBD1. The germline CDR1 and CDR2 sequences are LGHNA and YNFKEQ. The CDR3 spans 20 residues. V dropped 3 bases and J dropped 1; count of bases not matched to a gene: 15. The CDR3 DNA reads TGTGCCAGCAGCCATCCCGGGACAGGGGGCACTAGCGGTAGCCAAGAGACCCAGTACTTC. It is translated as CASSHPGTGGTSGSQETQYF.

This clone was detected once. The rearrangement uses TRBV19 and TRBJ2-3, with D possibly TRBD2 on 5 matching bases. V lost 4 bases to trimming and J lost 2 bases, with 7 bases between them. The CDR3 totals 13 residues. The germline CDR1 and CDR2 sequences are LNHDA and SQIVND (reference sequence). The CDR3 region has the DNA TGTGCCAGTAGTAACGGGGACACAGATACGCAGTATTTT. Amino acids: CASSNGDTDTQYF.

V usage is TRBV28 and J usage is TRBJ2-6; D is undetermined. The V end lost 8 bases, the J end lost 2 bases, and 7 bases lay between the germline ends. The germline CDR1 and CDR2 sequences are MDHEN and SYDVKM. The length of the CDR3 is 13 residues. DNA for the CDR3: TGTGCCAGCTTTAGTGCTGGGGCCAACGTCCTGACTTTC. This gives the protein CASFSAGANVLTF.

V usage is TRBV7-3 and J usage is TRBJ2-1; D ambiguous. Germline CDR1 and CDR2: SGHTA and FQGTGA. V lost 1 base and J 10 bases, leaving 8 bases between the germline ends. The CDR3 runs to 12 residues. In DNA, the CDR3 is TGTGCCAGCAGCTTAAACGGCCTCGAGCAGTTCTTC. Protein: CASSLNGLEQFF.

A single count supports this clone. The J gene is TRBJ2-6, the V gene TRBV4-2; 7 nucleotides align to TRBD1. The junction had 14 bases not matched to a gene; V was cut back by 0 bases and J by 0 bases. This CDR3 spans 21 amino acids. Germline values: CDR1 LGHNA, CDR2 YNFKEQ. CDR3 sequence (DNA): TGTGCCAGCAGCCAAGATTCGTTTATACACAGGGGAAGCTCTGGGGCCAACGTCCTGACTTTC. It codes for CASSQDSFIHRGSSGANVLTF.

As to this clone: Other nucleotide sequences in the sample specify the same CDR3. The chain uses TRBV7-2 and TRBJ1-5; D is uncertain. V dropped 2 bases and J dropped 2 bases, with 4 bases sitting between them. Germline V lookup: CDR1 SGHTA, CDR2 FQGNSA. The CDR3 sequence is 13 residues long. For the CDR3, the DNA is TGTGCCAGCAGCTTATCAGGCAATCAGCCCCAGCATTTT. Its translation: CASSLSGNQPQHF.

The genes are TRBV7-3 and TRBJ1-2, with 9 nucleotides matching TRBD1. V lost 0 bases, J lost 8 bases, and 1 base stayed unmatched. Germline V gene lookup returns CDR1 SGHTA and CDR2 FQGTGA. The CDR3 totals 13 residues. The CDR3 sequence: CASSLTQGAGYTF. The CDR3 region has the DNA TGTGCCAGCAGCTTAACACAGGGGGCGGGCTACACCTTC.

As for this clone: This sample includes further DNA sequences coding for the same CDR3. The J gene is TRBJ1-2, the V gene TRBV19; D may be TRBD1 (5 bases). The CDR3 covers 14 residues. V shed 7 bases and J shed 4 bases, with 16 bases lying between them. CDR1 and CDR2 from the germline V gene are LNHDA and SQIVND (reference sequence). The CDR3 loop is CASMVGGASYGYTF. In nucleotides, the CDR3 is TGTGCCAGTATGGTTGGCGGGGCCAGCTATGGCTACACCTTC. The full variable domain, with the rest looked up from reference TRBV19 and TRBJ1-2, is DGGITQSPKYLFRKEGQNVTLSCEQNLNHDAMYWYRQDPGQGLRLIYYSQIVNDFQKGDIAEGYSVSREKKESFPLTVTSAQKNPTAFYLCASMVGGASYGYTFGSGTRLTVV.

This chain uses TRBV19 with TRBJ1-5; D is uncertain. Per germline, CDR1 LNHDA and CDR2 SQIVND (reference sequence). The CDR3 sequence is 14 residues long. Trimming took off 7 bases at V and 0 bases at J, with 10 bases between the two ends. The CDR3 coding sequence is TGTGCCAGTACCGACTCTTATAGCAATCAGCCCCAGCATTTT. Translating gives CASTDSYSNQPQHF. Full variable domain (missing parts from reference TRBV19 and TRBJ1-5): DGGITQSPKYLFRKEGQNVTLSCEQNLNHDAMYWYRQDPGQGLRLIYYSQIVNDFQKGDIAEGYSVSREKKESFPLTVTSAQKNPTAFYLCASTDSYSNQPQHFGDGTRLSIL.

The rearrangement links TRBV5-1 to TRBJ2-1, with TRBD2 matching over 8 bases. CDR1 is SGHRS and CDR2 is YFSETQ in the germline V gene. J lost 8 bases, V lost 0 bases, and 10 bases had no gene match. The CDR3 totals 16 residues. CDR3 DNA sequence: TGCGCCAGCAGCTTGGCCCCGGGGGGGGTCCGGGATGAGCAGTTCTTC. Protein: CASSLAPGGVRDEQFF.

This rearrangement joins TRBV6-5 to TRBJ2-1; 10 bases map to TRBD1. CDR3 length: 15 amino acids. Germline trimming cut 6 bases from V and 6 bases from J; bases unmatched to any gene: 8. Germline V gives CDR1 MNHEY, CDR2 SVGAGI. Written as DNA, the CDR3 is TGTGCCAGCAGCCGCGACAGGGGGCAGGCCAATGAGCAGTTCTTC. It specifies CASSRDRGQANEQFF.

This clone is a singleton in its sample. J is TRBJ2-1 and V is TRBV2; possibly TRBD2 for D (6 bases). V lost 8 bases to trimming and J lost 5 bases, with 19 bases between them. Germline V gene sequence: CDR1 SNHLY, CDR2 FYNNEI. The CDR3 covers 15 residues. This chain's CDR3 is CASGTAGTSHNEQFF. CDR3 in DNA: TGTGCCAGCGGAACCGCCGGGACTTCGCACAATGAGCAGTTCTTC.

This chain links TRBV5-8 with TRBJ1-2; D is uncertain. This CDR3 has 12 amino acids. CDR1 is SGHTS and CDR2 is YDEGEE in the germline V gene. Trimming took 5 bases from V and 4 from J, leaving 9 bases between them. CDR3 region: CASRGSSYGYTF. CDR3 coding DNA: TGTGCCAGCAGGGGGAGCTCCTATGGCTACACCTTC.

The chain couples TRBV5-5 to TRBJ2-1; 8 bases map to TRBD2. V trimming: 3 bases; J trimming: 4 bases; junction bases outside the gene matches: 6. This CDR3 spans 15 amino acids. Per the germline V gene, CDR1 is SGHKS and CDR2 is YYEKEE (reference sequence). The CDR3 DNA reads TGTGCCAGCAGCTCCCGGGGACTAGAATACAATGAGCAGTTCTTC. Amino acid sequence: CASSSRGLEYNEQFF.

This clone has a single count. V gene TRBV19 combines with J gene TRBJ2-3, with no clear D. Trimming shortened V by 4 bases and J by 6 bases, and 14 bases separated the two germline ends. This CDR3 spans 14 amino acids. CDR1 is LNHDA and CDR2 is SQIVND in the germline V gene (reference sequence). The CDR3, as DNA: TGTGCCAGTAGTAGGAAACCTGAGTCTGATACGCAGTATTTT. It is translated as CASSRKPESDTQYF.

The chain has TRBV12-5 and TRBJ2-3; D is possibly TRBD1 or TRBD2 (5 bases each). This CDR3 comprises 18 residues. The germline V and J ends were trimmed by 2 bases and 0 bases, with 18 bases remaining between them. CDR1 is LGHNT, CDR2 FRNRAP, per germline. For the CDR3, the DNA is TGTGCTAGTGGTTTGTCCTTAAACCGGGACCGGAGCACAGATACGCAGTATTTT. Amino acid sequence: CASGLSLNRDRSTDTQYF.

The rearrangement joins TRBV9 to TRBJ2-7; D is unclear. Trimming took off 4 bases at V and 2 bases at J, with 13 bases between the two ends. The CDR3 length is 14 residues. Germline V gene sequence: CDR1 SGDLS, CDR2 YYNGEE. CDR3: CASSPRPNAYEQYF. CDR3 coding DNA: TGTGCCAGCAGCCCCCGACCCAACGCCTACGAGCAGTACTTC.

The rearrangement links TRBV6-6 to TRBJ1-1, with D uncertain. Germline CDR1 MNHNY, CDR2 SVGAGI (reference sequence). The CDR3 is 14 residues long. Trimming removed 9 bases at V and 1 base at J, with 15 bases between. The CDR3 region is CASKTPTKNTEAFF. CDR3 nucleotide sequence: TGTGCCAGTAAGACACCGACTAAGAACACTGAAGCTTTCTTT.

The V gene is TRBV28, the J gene TRBJ1-2; D remains ambiguous. The germline V gene encodes CDR1 MDHEN and CDR2 SYDVKM. This CDR3 comprises 12 residues. Trimming stripped 4 bases from V and 8 bases from J, with 11 bases between. Here the CDR3 reads CASSSSPGGYTF. The DNA of the CDR3 is TGTGCCAGCAGTTCTTCACCGGGGGGCTACACCTTC.

The chain recombines TRBV6-6 with TRBJ2-7, with D uncertain. Trimming stripped 5 bases from V and 4 bases from J, with 9 bases between. Germline values: CDR1 MNHNY, CDR2 SVGAGI (reference sequence). The CDR3 extends over 12 amino acids. The CDR3 sequence: CASSTGDYEQYF. The CDR3 bases are TGTGCCAGCAGTACCGGAGATTACGAGCAGTACTTC.

The V call is TRBV7-2, the J call TRBJ2-2; perhaps D is TRBD1 or TRBD2 (5 bases each). The CDR3 has 16 residues. Germline lookup yields CDR1 SGHTA and CDR2 FQGNSA. V was shortened by 1 base and J by 2 bases, with 11 bases between the two germline ends. The CDR3 loop is CASSLGGWVNTGELFF. The CDR3 coding sequence is TGTGCCAGCAGCTTAGGGGGGTGGGTCAACACCGGGGAGCTGTTTTTT. Looking up the rest from reference TRBV7-2 and TRBJ2-2 gives the full variable domain: GAGVSQSPSNKVTEKGKDVELRCDPISGHTALYWYRQSLGQGLEFLIYFQGNSAPDKSGLPSDRFSAERTGGSVSTLTIQRTQQEDSAVYLCASSLGGWVNTGELFFGEGSRLTVL.

J is TRBJ1-1 and V is TRBV29-1; D gene unclear. The CDR3 is made up of 15 amino acids. Germline loops: CDR1 SQVTM, CDR2 ANQGSEA. The CDR3 protein is CSSSKPPRANTEAFF. The CDR3 DNA reads as TGCAGTTCCAGCAAGCCCCCACGGGCGAACACTGAAGCTTTCTTT.

V gene TRBV19 combines with J gene TRBJ2-5; D gene ambiguous. This CDR3 comprises 13 residues. Germline V CDR1 and CDR2: LNHDA, SQIVND (reference sequence). V lost 3 bases and J lost 0, with 5 bases in between. CDR3 protein: CASSISNQETQYF. CDR3 nucleotides: TGTGCCAGTAGTATCTCGAACCAAGAGACCCAGTACTTC.

This chain uses TRBV7-3 with TRBJ1-2; perhaps TRBD1 as D (5 bases). Germline V gene lookup returns CDR1 SGHTA and CDR2 FQGTGA. V lost 5 bases to trimming and J lost 6 bases, with 13 bases between them. The CDR3 has 13 amino acids. CDR3 sequence: CASSPARGDGYTF. DNA for the CDR3: TGTGCCAGCAGCCCGGCCCGGGGGGATGGCTACACCTTC.

V usage is TRBV2 and J usage is TRBJ1-1; D remains ambiguous. V was shortened by 5 bases and J by 1 base, with 11 bases between the two germline ends. The CDR3 has 14 amino acids. The germline V gene encodes CDR1 SNHLY and CDR2 FYNNEI. The CDR3 here is CASSLREANTEAFF. CDR3 nucleotides: TGTGCCAGCAGTCTGAGGGAAGCGAACACTGAAGCTTTCTTT. The whole variable domain, remainder taken from reference TRBV2 and TRBJ1-1, is EPEVTQTPSHQVTQMGQEVILRCVPISNHLYFYWYRQILGQKVEFLVSFYNNEISEKSEIFDDQFSVERPDGSNFTLKIRSTKLEDSAMYFCASSLREANTEAFFGQGTRLTVV.

The chain employs TRBV7-3 and TRBJ2-1, with 10 bases lining up with TRBD1. Germline V lookup: CDR1 SGHTA, CDR2 FQGTGA. J gave up 8 bases and V 2 bases, and 6 bases lay outside the gene matches. The CDR3 has 15 residues. DNA of the CDR3: TGTGCCAGCAGCTTATCCGGGACAGGGGTCTATGAGCAGTTCTTC. This encodes CASSLSGTGVYEQFF.